These T cell receptor beta chains were read from a single sample in a study of T cell repertoires in cytomegalovirus infection. These receptors' antigens are unknown. Each CDR3 protein is one row after TCRdb ran MiXCR on the reads. The profile covers roughly 220,000 distinct CDR3 sequences, with roughly two fifths appearing a single time and approximately 60% taken by the ten largest. The material was CD8+ T cells from cultured PBMCs, obtained from culture after CMV antigen stimulation. These receptors all come from a human donor in good health (CMV status not recorded). Some clones in this sample may be carry-over from other donors' samples. The conserved cysteine and the conserved F or W are not part of the CDR3 here. D genes are given only for firm matches.

TRBJ2-6,TRBD1,TRBV5-1,ASSLETGFGNVLT
TRBJ1-1,TRBD1,TRBV29-1,SVDRRDRGNTEAF
TRBJ2-7,TRBD2,TRBV7-8,ASSIGTSGFSSYEQY
TRBJ1-2,-,TRBV25-1,ASLSGYGYT
TRBJ2-1,-,TRBV27,ASSTMNEQF
TRBJ1-5,-,TRBV19,ASSNRASNQPQH
TRBJ2-1,-,TRBV28,ASIPAGYSYNEQF
TRBJ2-3,-,TRBV11-2,ASSLVRREPPDTQY
TRBJ1-5,TRBD1,TRBV10-2,ASSSGTGKMGQPQH
TRBJ2-7,TRBD1,TRBV5-4,ASKGQGRDEQY
TRBJ2-1,-,TRBV28,ASSLTGTNSYNEQF
TRBJ2-5,-,TRBV7-9,ASSLRGAQETQY
TRBJ2-5,-,TRBV9,ASSVAGRRQETQY
TRBJ2-3,-,TRBV11-2,ASSQDLTDTQY
TRBJ1-1,-,TRBV12-3/TRBV12-4,ASSSPGHSEAF
TRBJ2-7,-,TRBV11-2,ASSFGGYEQY
TRBJ2-1,TRBD1,TRBV20-1,SASALKDRDSNEQF
TRBJ1-1,-,TRBV7-6,ASSLSRGGTEAF
TRBJ1-1,-,TRBV20-1,SARGGTEAF
TRBJ1-5,-,TRBV19,ASSIEPQPQH
TRBJ1-4,-,TRBV11-2,ASSLSNREGEKLF
TRBJ2-3,-,TRBV12-3/TRBV12-4,ASSLADSSDTQY
TRBJ2-7,TRBD2,TRBV9,ASSVEVAGRYEQY
TRBJ2-3,-,TRBV11-2,ASSPAPGGTDTQY
TRBJ2-3,TRBD2,TRBV7-2,ASSLPSYASGRGPDTQY
TRBJ2-1,TRBD2,TRBV19,ASRGGRSEGEQF
TRBJ2-2,TRBD1,TRBV6-2/TRBV6-3,ASSYSDRHNTGELF
TRBJ1-1,TRBD1,TRBV9,ASSFSGTGGTEAF
TRBJ2-7,TRBD1,TRBV19,ASRPGQAGPYEQY
TRBJ2-7,TRBD2,TRBV5-1,ASSLVPSGRGEQY
TRBJ2-1,-,TRBV6-6,ASSPDTYYNEQF
TRBJ1-3,-,TRBV7-2,ASSLSGLSSGNTIY
TRBJ1-1,-,TRBV6-6,ASSYPRGGTEAF
TRBJ1-3,-,TRBV7-2,ASSLFRRSSGNTIY
TRBJ2-2,-,TRBV5-1,ASSLGARTGELF
TRBJ1-5,TRBD1,TRBV6-6,ASSSSGGQSSNQPQH
TRBJ2-7,-,TRBV7-9,ASTSQIIPYEQY
TRBJ1-1,TRBD1,TRBV4-1,ASSQDMGGGTGTEAF
TRBJ2-7,-,TRBV28,ASSLLPIQEEQY
TRBJ2-1,-,TRBV7-3,ASSLKGGGRGLNNEQF
TRBJ1-2,-,TRBV7-3,ASSFGTDSGYT
TRBJ2-1,TRBD2,TRBV27,ASTALSGGNEQF
TRBJ1-5,-,TRBV20-1,SARQDNQPQH
TRBJ2-1,TRBD2,TRBV7-8,ASSLAGSTSGNLYNEQF
TRBJ2-1,-,TRBV7-3,ASSSGVASIGEQF
TRBJ2-7,TRBD1,TRBV28,ASEDRGYEQY
TRBJ2-7,TRBD2,TRBV4-1,ASSHGPGLAVGEQY
TRBJ2-2,TRBD2,TRBV9,ASSSRTSVTGELF